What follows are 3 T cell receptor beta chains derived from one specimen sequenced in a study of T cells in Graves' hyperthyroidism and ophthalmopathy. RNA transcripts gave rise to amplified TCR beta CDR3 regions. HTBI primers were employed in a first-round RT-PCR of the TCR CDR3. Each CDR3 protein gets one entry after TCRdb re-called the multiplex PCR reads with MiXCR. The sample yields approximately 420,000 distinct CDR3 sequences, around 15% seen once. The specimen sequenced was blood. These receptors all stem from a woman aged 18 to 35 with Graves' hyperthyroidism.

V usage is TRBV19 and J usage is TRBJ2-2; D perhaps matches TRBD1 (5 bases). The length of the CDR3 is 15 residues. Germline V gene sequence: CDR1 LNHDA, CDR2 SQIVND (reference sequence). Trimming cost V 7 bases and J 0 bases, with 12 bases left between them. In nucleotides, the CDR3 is TGTGCCAGTATAAGCGACAGAGCGAACACCGGGGAGCTGTTTTTT. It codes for CASISDRANTGELFF.

CDR3 region: CATSRDRIGSPLHF. In nucleotides, the CDR3 is TGTGCCACCAGCAGAGACAGAATCGGTTCACCCCTCCACTTT. V and J are TRBV15 and TRBJ1-6; D gene uncertain. Germline V gene sequence: CDR1 LNHNV, CDR2 YYDKDF (reference sequence). Trimming took off 0 bases at V and 9 bases at J, with 9 bases between the two ends. CDR3 size: 14 residues.

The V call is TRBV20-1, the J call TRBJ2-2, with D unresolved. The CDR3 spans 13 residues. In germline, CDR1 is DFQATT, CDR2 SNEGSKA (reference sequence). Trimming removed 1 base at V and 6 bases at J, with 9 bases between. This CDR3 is CSARGEASGELFF. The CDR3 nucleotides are TGCAGTGCTAGAGGAGAAGCGTCCGGGGAGCTGTTTTTT.